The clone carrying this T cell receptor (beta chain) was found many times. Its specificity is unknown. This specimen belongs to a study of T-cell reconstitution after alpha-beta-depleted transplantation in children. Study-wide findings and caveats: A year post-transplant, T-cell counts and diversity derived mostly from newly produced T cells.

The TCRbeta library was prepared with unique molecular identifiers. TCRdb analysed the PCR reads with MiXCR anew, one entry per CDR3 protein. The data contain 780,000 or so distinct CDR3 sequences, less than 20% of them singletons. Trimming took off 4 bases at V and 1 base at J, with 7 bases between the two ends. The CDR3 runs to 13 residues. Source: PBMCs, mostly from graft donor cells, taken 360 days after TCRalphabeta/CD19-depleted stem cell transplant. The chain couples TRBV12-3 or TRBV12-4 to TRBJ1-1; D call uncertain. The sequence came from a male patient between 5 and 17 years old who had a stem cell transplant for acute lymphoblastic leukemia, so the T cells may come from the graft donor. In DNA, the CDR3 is TGTGCCAGCAGTTCCCCAGAGAACACTGAAGCTTTCTTT. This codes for CASSSPENTEAFF.